This TCR beta chain was captured in a study of T-cell reconstitution after alpha-beta-depleted transplantation in children. A remark on this clonotype: Its target is unknown.

Points from the study as a whole: It was newly produced T cells that mostly accounted for T-cell counts and diversity one year after transplant. Several hundred graft clones that had expanded were reportedly the source of alpha-beta T cells about two months after transplant. Recipient T cells and thymic progenitors that survived gave rise to the high TCRbeta diversity observed at day 60 in some patients.

A TCRbeta library incorporating unique molecular identifiers was prepared. Via MiXCR, TCRdb re-called the PCR reads, giving one row per CDR3 protein. The sample consists of a few hundred thousand distinct CDR3 sequences, 16% of them appearing once. This CDR3 contains 12 residues. V shed 6 bases and J shed 4 bases, with 7 bases lying between them. The chain joins TRBV12-3 or TRBV12-4 to TRBJ2-1; no clear D gene. The clonotype was recovered from a boy in the first two years of life who had a stem cell transplant for Wiskott-Aldrich syndrome, so the T cells may come from the graft donor. Sequencing used PBMCs, mostly from graft donor cells, obtained 360 days after TCRalphabeta/CD19-depleted stem cell transplant. The CDR3 reads CASSRLYNEQFF. CDR3 coding DNA: TGTGCCAGCAGCCGCCTTTACAATGAGCAGTTCTTC.